The rows below give T cell receptor beta chains drawn from one sample of a study of CD8+ T cells in alopecia areata. Repertoires were generated with immunoSEQ multiplex PCR, while TCRdb's copy carries only in-frame clones and drops some. Counted here are about 88,000 clones, 40% to 50% occurring once; the ten biggest clones make up around 20%. Material: CD8+ T cells sorted from blood, obtained at week 24, from a patient treated with tofacitinib. Source of these receptors: a human donor with alopecia areata. The CDR3 runs from the conserved cysteine through the conserved F or W. The order of the fields is clone size, J gene, D gene, V gene, CDR3 protein, CDR3 DNA. D genes are given only for firm matches. Clone size is shown for a subset of rows, as once, few, many or a class of expanded clone.

abundance: NA; j_gene: TRBJ2-5; d_gene: NA; v_gene: TRBV29-1; CDR3aa: CSVETGTETQYF; CDR3nt: TGCAGCGTTGAAACAGGGACGGAGACCCAGTACTTC
abundance: NA; j_gene: TRBJ2-7; d_gene: NA; v_gene: TRBV29-1; CDR3aa: CSVNTGTGDYEQYF; CDR3nt: TGCAGCGTCAACACCGGGACTGGTGACTACGAGCAGTACTTC
abundance: NA; j_gene: TRBJ2-7; d_gene: NA; v_gene: TRBV9; CDR3aa: CASSPSGYYEQYF; CDR3nt: TGTGCCAGCTCCCCGAGCGGATACTACGAGCAGTACTTC
abundance: few; j_gene: TRBJ2-4; d_gene: TRBD2; v_gene: TRBV5-6; CDR3aa: CASSIRTSARDIQYF; CDR3nt: TGTGCCAGCAGTATTCGGACTAGCGCGAGAGACATTCAGTACTTC
abundance: NA; j_gene: TRBJ2-7; d_gene: NA; v_gene: TRBV30; CDR3aa: CAWSEGNRYEQYF; CDR3nt: TGTGCCTGGAGTGAGGGTAATCGCTACGAGCAGTACTTC
abundance: NA; j_gene: TRBJ1-4; d_gene: NA; v_gene: TRBV7-9; CDR3aa: CASSLGRGSDEKLFF; CDR3nt: TGTGCCAGCAGCTTAGGAAGGGGGTCAGATGAAAAACTGTTTTTT
abundance: NA; j_gene: TRBJ1-2; d_gene: NA; v_gene: TRBV29-1; CDR3aa: CSVEDLDQGTGYGYTF; CDR3nt: TGCAGCGTTGAAGATCTGGACCAAGGGACTGGCTATGGCTACACCTTC
abundance: NA; j_gene: TRBJ2-7; d_gene: NA; v_gene: TRBV5-1; CDR3aa: CASSPEGFSYEQYF; CDR3nt: TGCGCCAGCAGCCCTGAGGGGTTCTCCTACGAGCAGTACTTC
abundance: few; j_gene: TRBJ2-7; d_gene: TRBD1; v_gene: TRBV11-2; CDR3aa: CASSFTGTENYEQYF; CDR3nt: TGTGCCAGCAGCTTCACCGGGACAGAGAACTACGAGCAGTACTTC
abundance: few; j_gene: TRBJ2-7; d_gene: TRBD1; v_gene: TRBV6-5; CDR3aa: CASLSGTGLNEQYF; CDR3nt: TGTGCCAGCCTATCGGGGACAGGATTGAACGAGCAGTACTTC
abundance: NA; j_gene: TRBJ2-3; d_gene: TRBD2; v_gene: TRBV27; CDR3aa: CASSSTSGAGDTQYF; CDR3nt: TGTGCCAGCAGTTCCACTAGCGGGGCCGGAGATACGCAGTATTTT
abundance: NA; j_gene: TRBJ2-3; d_gene: NA; v_gene: TRBV27; CDR3aa: CASRPDIPDTDTQYF; CDR3nt: TGTGCCAGCAGACCGGACATTCCCGACACAGATACGCAGTATTTT
abundance: NA; j_gene: TRBJ2-3; d_gene: NA; v_gene: TRBV23-1; CDR3aa: CASSQRGEVVCTDTQYF; CDR3nt: TGCGCCAGCAGTCAAAGGGGGGAGGTCGTCTGCACAGATACGCAGTATTTT
abundance: few; j_gene: TRBJ2-7; d_gene: NA; v_gene: TRBV9; CDR3aa: CASSQIADEQYF; CDR3nt: TGTGCCAGCAGCCAAATAGCGGACGAGCAGTACTTC
abundance: NA; j_gene: TRBJ2-5; d_gene: NA; v_gene: TRBV28; CDR3aa: CASAPIGTETQYF; CDR3nt: TGTGCCAGCGCCCCGATAGGGACGGAGACCCAGTACTTC
abundance: NA; j_gene: TRBJ1-2; d_gene: NA; v_gene: TRBV7-9; CDR3aa: CASSGTGLYYGYTF; CDR3nt: TGTGCCAGCAGCGGTACTGGTCTTTACTATGGCTACACCTTC
abundance: NA; j_gene: TRBJ1-2; d_gene: TRBD1; v_gene: TRBV11-2; CDR3aa: CASSSGGGRYGYTF; CDR3nt: TGTGCCAGCAGCTCAGGGGGCGGTCGGTATGGCTACACCTTC
abundance: NA; j_gene: TRBJ2-3; d_gene: TRBD1; v_gene: TRBV10-3; CDR3aa: CATMDRERPDTQYF; CDR3nt: TGTGCCACCATGGACAGGGAACGTCCAGATACGCAGTATTTT
abundance: NA; j_gene: TRBJ1-2; d_gene: NA; v_gene: TRBV7-9; CDR3aa: CASSPWGTANYGYTF; CDR3nt: TGTGCCAGCAGCCCTTGGGGAACAGCTAACTATGGCTACACCTTC
abundance: NA; j_gene: TRBJ1-2; d_gene: TRBD1; v_gene: TRBV29-1; CDR3aa: CSGRGKDGYTF; CDR3nt: TGCAGCGGCAGGGGGAAGGATGGCTACACCTTC
abundance: NA; j_gene: TRBJ2-1; d_gene: TRBD2; v_gene: TRBV29-1; CDR3aa: CSAEGLAVIPYNEQFF; CDR3nt: TGCAGCGCCGAGGGACTAGCGGTTATTCCCTACAATGAGCAGTTCTTC
abundance: few; j_gene: TRBJ1-1; d_gene: NA; v_gene: TRBV29-1; CDR3aa: CSVLKEGSTEAFF; CDR3nt: TGCAGCGTTCTCAAAGAGGGGAGCACTGAAGCTTTCTTT
abundance: NA; j_gene: TRBJ2-7; d_gene: NA; v_gene: TRBV11-2; CDR3aa: CASSRRHGERGEQYF; CDR3nt: TGTGCCAGCAGCAGACGCCATGGCGAAAGGGGCGAGCAGTACTTC
abundance: NA; j_gene: TRBJ1-5; d_gene: NA; v_gene: TRBV27; CDR3aa: CASRQRQGNQPQHF; CDR3nt: TGTGCCAGCAGACAAAGGCAGGGCAATCAGCCCCAGCATTTT
abundance: NA; j_gene: TRBJ2-7; d_gene: TRBD2; v_gene: TRBV5-1; CDR3aa: CASSFSVTSGSSYEQYF; CDR3nt: TGCGCCAGCAGCTTTTCAGTTACTAGCGGGAGCTCCTACGAGCAGTACTTC
abundance: NA; j_gene: TRBJ2-7; d_gene: TRBD2; v_gene: TRBV7-9; CDR3aa: CASSLGGSGYEQYF; CDR3nt: TGTGCCAGCAGCTTAGGCGGGAGTGGGTACGAGCAGTACTTC
abundance: NA; j_gene: TRBJ2-7; d_gene: TRBD1; v_gene: TRBV5-1; CDR3aa: CASSRTGQLSYEQYF; CDR3nt: TGCGCCAGCAGCAGAACGGGACAGCTATCCTACGAGCAGTACTTC
abundance: NA; j_gene: TRBJ2-1; d_gene: NA; v_gene: TRBV29-1; CDR3aa: CSVENGLSYNEQFF; CDR3nt: TGCAGCGTTGAAAACGGACTCTCCTACAATGAGCAGTTCTTC
abundance: NA; j_gene: TRBJ1-2; d_gene: NA; v_gene: TRBV6-5; CDR3aa: CASSYSRTLYGYTF; CDR3nt: TGTGCCAGCAGTTACTCCAGGACCCTCTATGGCTACACCTTC
abundance: NA; j_gene: TRBJ1-5; d_gene: NA; v_gene: TRBV30; CDR3aa: CAWRTPPSNQPQHF; CDR3nt: TGTGCCTGGAGAACACCTCCAAGCAATCAGCCCCAGCATTTT
abundance: few; j_gene: TRBJ2-7; d_gene: NA; v_gene: TRBV29-1; CDR3aa: CSGGPAGDEQYF; CDR3nt: TGCAGCGGGGGCCCAGCAGGGGACGAGCAGTACTTC
abundance: NA; j_gene: TRBJ1-2; d_gene: TRBD1; v_gene: TRBV7-9; CDR3aa: CATDYRGDYGYTF; CDR3nt: TGTGCCACCGACTACAGGGGTGACTATGGCTACACCTTC
abundance: NA; j_gene: TRBJ2-1; d_gene: NA; v_gene: TRBV4-1; CDR3aa: CASSQASGEQFF; CDR3nt: TGCGCCAGCAGCCAAGCTAGTGGGGAGCAGTTCTTC
abundance: few; j_gene: TRBJ2-7; d_gene: TRBD1; v_gene: TRBV7-2; CDR3aa: CASSSGQGPYEQYF; CDR3nt: TGTGCCAGCAGCTCGGGACAGGGACCCTACGAGCAGTACTTC
abundance: NA; j_gene: TRBJ1-1; d_gene: NA; v_gene: TRBV30; CDR3aa: CAWRKRGGGTEAFF; CDR3nt: TGTGCCTGGAGGAAAAGGGGGGGAGGCACTGAAGCTTTCTTT
abundance: NA; j_gene: TRBJ1-1; d_gene: NA; v_gene: TRBV7-9; CDR3aa: CASIDSGATEAFF; CDR3nt: TGTGCCAGCATCGACTCCGGGGCCACTGAAGCTTTCTTT